The T cell receptor (beta chain) under discussion was sequenced for a study of breast tumors, draining lymph nodes, adjacent tissues. Whole-study findings and limits: Tumor TCR diversity was below lymph nodes but above nontumor tissue.

Per the germline V gene, CDR1 is SGHTA and CDR2 is FQGTGA. V was cut by 2 bases and J by 7 bases, with 15 bases left in between. This CDR3 is 14 amino acids long. TCRdb processed the multiplex PCR reads anew with MiXCR; each CDR3 protein has one entry. The sample lists tens of thousands of distinct CDR3 sequences; roughly three fifths were seen once. Details on this clonotype: Its antigen is unidentified.

The sequenced sample was tumor-adjacent breast tissue. This sequence originates from a female donor with breast cancer. Some clones in this sample may be carry-over from other donors' samples. The gene calls are TRBV7-3 and TRBJ2-7, with unresolved D. CDR3 protein: CASSLGPTDGEQYF. In DNA, the CDR3 is TGTGCCAGCAGCTTAGGGCCCACAGATGGAGAGCAGTACTTC.